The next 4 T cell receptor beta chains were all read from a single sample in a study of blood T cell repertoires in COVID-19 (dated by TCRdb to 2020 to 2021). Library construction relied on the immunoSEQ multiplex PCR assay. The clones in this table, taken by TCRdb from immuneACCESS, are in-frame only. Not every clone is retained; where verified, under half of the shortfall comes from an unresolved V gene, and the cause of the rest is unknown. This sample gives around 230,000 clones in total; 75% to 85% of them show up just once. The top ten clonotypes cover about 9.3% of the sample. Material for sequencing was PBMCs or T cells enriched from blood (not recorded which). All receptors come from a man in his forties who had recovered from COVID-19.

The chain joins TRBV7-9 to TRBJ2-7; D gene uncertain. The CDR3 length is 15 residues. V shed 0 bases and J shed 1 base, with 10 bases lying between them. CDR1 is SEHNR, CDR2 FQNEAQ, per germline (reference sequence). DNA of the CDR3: TGTGCCAGCAGCTTAGCGTTTGTCTATTCCTACGAGCAGTACTTC. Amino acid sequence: CASSLAFVYSYEQYF. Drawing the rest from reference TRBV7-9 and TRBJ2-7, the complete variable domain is DTGVSQNPRHKITKRGQNVTFRCDPISEHNRLYWYRQTLGQGPEFLTYFQNEAQLEKSRLLSDRFSAERPKGSFSTLEIQRTEQGDSAMYLCASSLAFVYSYEQYFGPGTRLTVT.

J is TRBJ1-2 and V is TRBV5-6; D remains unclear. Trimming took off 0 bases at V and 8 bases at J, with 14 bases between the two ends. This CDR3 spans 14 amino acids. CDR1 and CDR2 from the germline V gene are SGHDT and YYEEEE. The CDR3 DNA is TGTGCCAGCAGCTTGGGTCTACCCTCAGGAGGCTACACCTTC. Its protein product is CASSLGLPSGGYTF.

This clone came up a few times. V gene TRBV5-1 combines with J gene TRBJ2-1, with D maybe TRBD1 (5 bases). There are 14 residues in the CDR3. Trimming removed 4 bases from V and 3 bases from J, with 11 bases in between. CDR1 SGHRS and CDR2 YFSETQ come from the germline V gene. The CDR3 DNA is TGCGCCAGCAGCGTACAGGAGTACTACAATGAGCAGTTCTTC. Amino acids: CASSVQEYYNEQFF. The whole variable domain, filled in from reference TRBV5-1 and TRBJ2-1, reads KAGVTQTPRYLIKTRGQQVTLSCSPISGHRSVSWYQQTPGQGLQFLFEYFSETQRNKGNFPGRFSGRQFSNSRSEMNVSTLELGDSALYLCASSVQEYYNEQFFGPGTRLTVL.

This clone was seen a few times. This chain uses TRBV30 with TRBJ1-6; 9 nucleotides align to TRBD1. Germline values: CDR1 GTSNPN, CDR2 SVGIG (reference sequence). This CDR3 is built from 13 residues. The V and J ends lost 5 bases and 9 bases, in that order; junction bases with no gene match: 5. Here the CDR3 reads CAWEGQGSSPLHF. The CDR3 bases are TGTGCCTGGGAGGGACAGGGTAGTTCACCCCTCCACTTT.